The sequence of this T cell receptor (beta chain) was determined in a study of blood T cell repertoires in COVID-19. This clone was observed a handful of times. As processed by the authors: Amplification of reference gene primers provided the estimated nucleated cell counts. Some clones are missing from TCRdb's copy, which holds only in-frame ones; the method was immunoSEQ multiplex PCR. V and J calls and clone size are given by that table; D and trimming were obtained from the DNA. The profile shows around 9,700 clones, approximately 79% of them singletons. CDR3 length: 14 residues. Deletions cut 6 bases from V and 8 bases from J, with 19 bases between. Germline CDR1 is MNHEY and CDR2 is SVGAGI.

The chain combines TRBV6-5 with TRBJ1-2; D not resolved. The sequence came from a man between 65 and 85 years old with active COVID-19. Sequenced material: peripheral blood. DNA for the CDR3: TGTGCCAGCAGGGCTGGAACTACGGATCGGGGCTACACCTTC. Translation gives CASRAGTTDRGYTF.